These 24 T cell receptor beta chains originate from one sample sequenced in a study of blood T cells in healthy people across ages. A second roughly 6 to 11 cycle PCR used barcoded and J-beta primers. A single record per CDR3 protein comes from TCRdb applying MiXCR to the 5' RACE reads. Among about 1,600,000 distinct CDR3 sequences listed, about 40% were seen once. Sequencing was carried out using blood. All receptors derive from a young woman in good health.

J is TRBJ2-3 and V is TRBV4-1; D remains ambiguous. The CDR3 contains 17 residues. Germline V lookup: CDR1 MGHRA, CDR2 YSYEKL. With 3 bases removed from V and 6 bases from J, the gap between germline ends came to 22 bases. The CDR3 loop reads CASSHNTRSDPGDTQYF. CDR3 nucleotides: TGCGCCAGCAGCCATAATACCCGGTCTGACCCCGGGGATACGCAGTATTTT.

About this clonotype itself: The germline gene is not matched at one end of the junction; a read error may be the cause. J is TRBJ2-3 and V is TRBV7-3; D gene uncertain. Per germline, CDR1 SGHTA and CDR2 FQGTGA. This CDR3 contains 15 residues. Written as DNA, the CDR3 is TGTGCCGGCAGCTTAGTAGGCACCATCACAGATACGCAGTATTTT. Translation: CAGSLVGTITDTQYF.

This clonotype was detected a few times. This sequence joins TRBV6-1 and TRBJ2-5; D tentatively fits TRBD1 or TRBD2 (5 bases each). TRBJ2-7 matches the DNA end more closely, so the J call is doubtful. The germline gives CDR1 MNHNS, CDR2 SASEGT. CDR3 length equals 13 residues. The CDR3 is CASSELGVYEQYF. In nucleotides, the CDR3 is TGTGCCAGCAGTGAACTGGGGGTCTACGAGCAGTACTTC.

This clonotype was seen at least ten times. A junction boundary mismatches the germline segment, possibly from a read error. The chain is built from TRBV5-1 and TRBJ2-4; D is uncertain. Germline V CDR1 and CDR2: SGHRS, YFSETQ. This CDR3 region has 14 residues. CDR3 coding DNA: TGTGCCAGCAGCCCCCTACTCGGCAAAAACATTCAGTACTTC. Its protein is CASSPLLGKNIQYF. The complete variable domain, with remaining parts taken from reference TRBV5-1 and TRBJ2-4, reads KAGVTQTPRYLIKTRGQQVTLSCSPISGHRSVSWYQQTPGQGLQFLFEYFSETQRNKGNFPGRFSGRQFSNSRSEMNVSTLELGDSALYLCASSPLLGKNIQYFGAGTRLSVL.

Remarks on this clonotype: A much more abundant neighbour one base away suggests this may be a read error. The chain uses TRBV7-2 and TRBJ1-2; D may be TRBD1 (5 bases). Germline V gene sequence: CDR1 SGHTA, CDR2 FQGNSA. The CDR3 length is 15 residues. CDR3 amino acids: CVSSLMRQLNYGYTF. In DNA, the CDR3 is TGTGTCAGCAGCTTAATGAGACAGCTTAACTATGGCTACACCTTC.

The chain carries TRBV20-1 and TRBJ2-7; TRBD2 aligns across 10 bases. Germline CDR1 and CDR2: DFQATT and SNEGSKA (reference sequence). V shed 6 bases, J shed 6 bases, and the junction held 8 bases outside the gene matches. CDR3 length: 13 residues. CDR3 nucleotides: TGCAGTGCCCACCTAGCGGGAGTTATCGAGCAGTACTTC. It codes for CSAHLAGVIEQYF.

V is TRBV12-3 or TRBV12-4 and J is TRBJ2-4, with 14 bases matching TRBD2. The CDR3 spans 16 residues. V gave up 1 base and J gave up 13 bases; unmatched junction bases: 9. This chain's CDR3 is CASSLEGLAGVGEQYF. CDR3 coding DNA: TGTGCCAGCAGTTTAGAGGGACTAGCGGGAGTGGGGGAGCAGTACTTC.

A word on this clonotype: One end of the junction fails to match germline, which may point to a read error. This rearrangement joins TRBV18 to TRBJ1-1; D is perhaps TRBD1 (5 bases). CDR1 and CDR2 from the germline V gene are KGHSH and LQKENI. The CDR3 has 12 residues. CDR3 DNA: TGTGCCAGCGCACCACGGGGGGGTGAAGCTTTCTTT. Protein sequence: CASAPRGGEAFF.

This clonotype was counted between two and nine times. V gene TRBV28 combines with J gene TRBJ1-5; D is possibly TRBD1 (5 bases). The germline CDR1 and CDR2 sequences are MDHEN and SYDVKM. The V end was cut by 5 bases, the J end by 1 base, with 15 bases between. The CDR3 has 16 residues. CDR3 sequence (DNA): TGTGCCAGCAGTCTCCCGGGGGGGGTCAGCAATCAGCCCCAGCATTTT. Its translation is CASSLPGGVSNQPQHF.

This chain links TRBV7-2 with TRBJ2-1; D tentatively reads TRBD1 or TRBD2 (6 bases each). Germline CDR1 and CDR2: SGHTA and FQGNSA. The CDR3 has 16 residues. V lost 2 bases and J lost 7, with 18 bases in between. The CDR3 bases are TGTGCCAGCAGCTTATTGGGGGGCCTTTCTTTTAATGAGCAGTTCTTC. Protein product: CASSLLGGLSFNEQFF.

The J gene is TRBJ2-6, the V gene TRBV12-3 or TRBV12-4; D unclear. The CDR3 has 16 residues. V gave up 7 bases and J gave up 2 bases, with 15 bases separating them. The CDR3 DNA reads TGTGCCAGCACTAAACAGAAAACCCCTGGGGCCAACGTCCTGACTTTC. Translated: CASTKQKTPGANVLTF.

The chain is built from TRBV4-1 and TRBJ2-2; 9 positions agree with TRBD2. This CDR3 is 16 amino acids long. Germline CDR1 reads MGHRA; CDR2 reads YSYEKL. The J segment lost 3 bases and the V segment lost 1 base, leaving 3 bases of the junction unmatched. Here the CDR3 reads CASSQVSGGYTGELFF. CDR3 sequence (DNA): TGCGCCAGCAGCCAAGTTAGCGGGGGTTACACCGGGGAGCTGTTTTTT.

The chain has TRBV6-5 and TRBJ2-7; perhaps TRBD2 as D (5 bases). This CDR3 has 15 residues. Germline V gene data show CDR1 as MNHEY and CDR2 as SVGAGI. V lost 3 bases and J 10 bases, leaving 22 bases between the germline ends. The CDR3, as DNA: TGTGCCAGCAGTTATTTCTCTAGCTCCTACAATGAACAGTACTTC. Its translation: CASSYFSSSYNEQYF.

The rearrangement joins TRBV2 to TRBJ2-3, with 7 bases matching TRBD2. The CDR3 totals 15 residues. V trimming: 5 bases; J trimming: 3 bases; junction bases outside the gene matches: 8. Germline V CDR1 and CDR2: SNHLY, FYNNEI. CDR3 sequence (DNA): TGTGCCAGCAGTTCCAGCGGACTAGTGACAGATACGCAGTATTTT. Amino acids: CASSSSGLVTDTQYF.

The rearrangement uses TRBV6-5 and TRBJ2-5, with TRBD1 matching 8 bases. The CDR3 length is 15 residues. Losses at the gene ends were 5 bases for V and 2 bases for J; bases not matched to a gene: 7. Germline CDR1 reads MNHEY; CDR2 reads SVGAGI. The CDR3 DNA reads as TGTGCCAGCAGTAAAGACAGGGGAGGACAAGAGACCCAGTACTTC. As protein: CASSKDRGGQETQYF.

This chain's CDR3 is CASSLNLGQIYGYTF. CDR3 bases: TGTGCCAGCAGCTTAAACCTGGGACAGATCTATGGCTACACCTTC. The rearrangement uses TRBV11-2 and TRBJ1-2, with TRBD1 matching over 7 bases. J lost 4 bases, V lost 2 bases, and 7 bases had no gene match. CDR3 size: 15 residues. Germline V lookup: CDR1 SGHAT, CDR2 FQNNGV.

The rearrangement links TRBV6-5 to TRBJ2-3; 8 bases are shared with TRBD1. Germline loops: CDR1 MNHEY, CDR2 SVGAGI. V trimming: 6 bases; J trimming: 7 bases; junction bases outside the gene matches: 15. The CDR3 runs 16 residues. For the CDR3, the DNA is TGTGCCAGCAGACGGGGGACAGGCTTCACTGAATATACGCAGTATTTT. This encodes CASRRGTGFTEYTQYF.

This clonotype was detected once. The chain joins TRBV6-1 to TRBJ2-7; D is undetermined. With 1 base removed from V and 7 bases from J, the gap between germline ends came to 14 bases. The CDR3 runs 14 residues. Germline loops: CDR1 MNHNS, CDR2 SASEGT. The CDR3 region has the DNA TGTGCCAGCAGTGAAGGATCTCGCTGGTCTGAGCAGTACTTC. Translated: CASSEGSRWSEQYF.

In this sample, this clonotype turned up many times. The chain is built from TRBV10-3 and TRBJ2-7, with D unresolved. V lost 8 bases to trimming and J lost 2 bases, with 13 bases between them. This CDR3 is 13 amino acids long. The germline CDR1 and CDR2 sequences are ENHRY and SYGVKD. CDR3 residues: CAIGQITTYEQYF. CDR3 nucleotides: TGTGCCATCGGGCAGATAACGACCTACGAGCAGTACTTC.

This chain joins TRBV7-9 and TRBJ2-5; 7 bases fit TRBD1. CDR1 and CDR2 (germline): SEHNR, FQNEAQ (reference sequence). This CDR3 spans 14 amino acids. V was pared by 4 bases and J by 11 bases, with 13 bases of the junction left unmatched. CDR3 loop: CASSSRQGAREQYF. The CDR3 nucleotides are TGTGCCAGCAGCTCACGACAGGGAGCGAGGGAGCAGTACTTC.

The chain has TRBV27 and TRBJ2-4; TRBD1 matches 8 bases. The DNA end is more similar to TRBJ2-7, so the J call may be wrong. CDR3 length: 14 residues. The germline V gene has CDR1 MNHEY and CDR2 SMNVEV (reference sequence). In nucleotides, the CDR3 is TGTGCCAGCAGTACGGACAGGGTTGCCTACGAGCAGTACTTC. Its translation: CASSTDRVAYEQYF.

This clonotype was detected once. The CDR3 sequence is CASSPTGGFEQYF. The DNA of the CDR3 is TGTGCCAGCAGCCCTACGGGGGGGTTCGAGCAGTACTTC. This chain joins TRBV7-6 and TRBJ2-7; 8 bases are shared with TRBD2. Germline-derived CDR1 and CDR2 are SGHVS and FNYEAQ. This CDR3 spans 13 amino acids. The J segment lost 6 bases and the V segment lost 5 bases, leaving 6 bases of the junction unmatched.

J is TRBJ2-3 and V is TRBV3-1; 8 positions match TRBD2. This CDR3 is 16 amino acids long. Losses at the gene ends were 3 bases for V and 4 bases for J; bases not matched to a gene: 9. CDR1 is LGHDT and CDR2 is YNNKEL in the germline V gene (reference sequence). In DNA form, the CDR3 reads TGTGCCAGCAGCCACCCCCGGGGGGGGCGCTCAGATACGCAGTATTTT. Protein product: CASSHPRGGRSDTQYF.

This clonotype was counted between two and nine times. J is TRBJ2-1 and V is TRBV5-1, with a possible D match to TRBD2 (5 bases). Germline V gene data show CDR1 as SGHRS and CDR2 as YFSETQ. The CDR3 has 16 amino acids. V was shortened by 4 bases and J by 0 bases, with 14 bases between the two germline ends. The CDR3 loop is CASSPSMGSSYNEQFF. The CDR3 DNA reads as TGCGCCAGCAGCCCGTCGATGGGGAGCTCCTACAATGAGCAGTTCTTC.